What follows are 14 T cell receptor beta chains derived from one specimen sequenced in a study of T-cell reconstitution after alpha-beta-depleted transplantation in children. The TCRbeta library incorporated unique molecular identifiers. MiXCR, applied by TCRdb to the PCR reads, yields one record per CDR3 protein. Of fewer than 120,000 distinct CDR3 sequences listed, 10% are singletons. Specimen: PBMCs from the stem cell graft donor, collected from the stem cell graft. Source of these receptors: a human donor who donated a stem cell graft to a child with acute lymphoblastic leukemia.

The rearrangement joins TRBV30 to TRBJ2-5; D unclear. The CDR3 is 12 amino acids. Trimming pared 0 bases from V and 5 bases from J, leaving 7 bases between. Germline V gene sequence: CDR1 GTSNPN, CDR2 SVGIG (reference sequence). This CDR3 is CAWSVLGETQYF. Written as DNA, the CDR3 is TGTGCCTGGAGTGTACTTGGGGAGACCCAGTACTTC.

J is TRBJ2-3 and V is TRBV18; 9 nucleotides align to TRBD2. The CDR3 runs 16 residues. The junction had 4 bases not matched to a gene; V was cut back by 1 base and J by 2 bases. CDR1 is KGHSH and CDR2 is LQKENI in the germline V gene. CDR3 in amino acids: CASSPQTSGYTDTQYF. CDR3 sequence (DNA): TGTGCCAGCTCACCACAGACTAGCGGATACACAGATACGCAGTATTTT.

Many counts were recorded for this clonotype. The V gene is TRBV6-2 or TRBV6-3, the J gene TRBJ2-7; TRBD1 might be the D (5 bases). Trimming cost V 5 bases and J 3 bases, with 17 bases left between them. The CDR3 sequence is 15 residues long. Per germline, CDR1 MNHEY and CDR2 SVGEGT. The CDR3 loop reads CASSHVRAQGYEQYF. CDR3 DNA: TGTGCCAGCAGTCACGTCAGGGCTCAGGGCTACGAGCAGTACTTC.

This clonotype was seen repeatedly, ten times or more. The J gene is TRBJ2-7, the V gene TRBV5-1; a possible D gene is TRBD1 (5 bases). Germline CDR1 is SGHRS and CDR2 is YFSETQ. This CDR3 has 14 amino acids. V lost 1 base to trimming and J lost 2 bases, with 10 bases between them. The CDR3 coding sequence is TGCGCCAGCAGCTTGTTTGACAGCACCTACGAGCAGTACTTC. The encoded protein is CASSLFDSTYEQYF.

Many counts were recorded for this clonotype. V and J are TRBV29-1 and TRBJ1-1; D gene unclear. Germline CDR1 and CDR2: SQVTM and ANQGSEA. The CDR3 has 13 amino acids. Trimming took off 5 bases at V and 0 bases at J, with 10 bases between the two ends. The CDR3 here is CSVHRGLNTEAFF. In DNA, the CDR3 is TGCAGCGTTCACAGAGGACTGAACACTGAAGCTTTCTTT.

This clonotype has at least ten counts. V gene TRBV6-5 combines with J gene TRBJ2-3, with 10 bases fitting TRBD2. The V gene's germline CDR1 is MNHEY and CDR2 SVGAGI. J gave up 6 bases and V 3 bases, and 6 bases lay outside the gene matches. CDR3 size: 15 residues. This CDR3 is CASSYSGLAADTQYF. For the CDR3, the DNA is TGTGCCAGCAGTTATTCCGGACTAGCGGCCGATACGCAGTATTTT.

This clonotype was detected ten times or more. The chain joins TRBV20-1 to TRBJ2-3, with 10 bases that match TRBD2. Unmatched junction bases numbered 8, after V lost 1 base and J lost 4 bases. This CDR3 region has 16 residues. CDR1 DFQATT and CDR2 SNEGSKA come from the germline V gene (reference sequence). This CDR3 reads CSARALAGAGPDTQYF. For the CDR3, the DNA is TGCAGTGCTAGAGCCCTAGCGGGAGCCGGGCCAGATACGCAGTATTTT.

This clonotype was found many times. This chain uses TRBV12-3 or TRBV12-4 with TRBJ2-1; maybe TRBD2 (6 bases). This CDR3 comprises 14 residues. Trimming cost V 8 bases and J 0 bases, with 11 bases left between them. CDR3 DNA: TGTGCCAGCGTTCGGGGGAGCTCCTACAATGAGCAGTTCTTC. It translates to CASVRGSSYNEQFF.

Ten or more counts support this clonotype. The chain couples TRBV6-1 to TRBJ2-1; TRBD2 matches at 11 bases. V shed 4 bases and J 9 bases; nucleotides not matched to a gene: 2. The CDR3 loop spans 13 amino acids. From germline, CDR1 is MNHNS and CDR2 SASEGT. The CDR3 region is CASSVAGGPEQFF. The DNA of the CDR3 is TGTGCCAGCAGTGTAGCGGGAGGGCCTGAGCAGTTCTTC.

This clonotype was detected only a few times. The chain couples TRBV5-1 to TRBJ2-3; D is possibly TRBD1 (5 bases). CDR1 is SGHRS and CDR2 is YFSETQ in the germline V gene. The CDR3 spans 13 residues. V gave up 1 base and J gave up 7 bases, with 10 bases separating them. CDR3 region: CASSLYRGYTQYF. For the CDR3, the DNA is TGCGCCAGCAGCTTGTATAGGGGATATACGCAGTATTTT.

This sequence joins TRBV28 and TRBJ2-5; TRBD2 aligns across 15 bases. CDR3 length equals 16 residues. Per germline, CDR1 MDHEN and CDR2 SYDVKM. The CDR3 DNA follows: TGTGCTTGCACCGGACTAGCGGGAGGGCCTAGCGAGACCCAGTACTTC. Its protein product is CACTGLAGGPSETQYF.

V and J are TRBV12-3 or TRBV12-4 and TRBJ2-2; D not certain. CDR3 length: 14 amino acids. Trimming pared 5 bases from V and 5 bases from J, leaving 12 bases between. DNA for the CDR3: TGTGCCAGCAGTCCGCTCCGGTCGACCGGGGAGCTGTTTTTT. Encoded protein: CASSPLRSTGELFF.

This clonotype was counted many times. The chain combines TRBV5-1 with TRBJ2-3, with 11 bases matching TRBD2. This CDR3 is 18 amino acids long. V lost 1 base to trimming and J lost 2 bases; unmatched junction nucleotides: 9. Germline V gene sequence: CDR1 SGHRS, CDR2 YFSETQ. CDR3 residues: CASSLTTIAGGFTDTQYF. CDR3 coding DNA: TGCGCCAGCAGCTTGACCACTATAGCGGGGGGGTTCACAGATACGCAGTATTTT.

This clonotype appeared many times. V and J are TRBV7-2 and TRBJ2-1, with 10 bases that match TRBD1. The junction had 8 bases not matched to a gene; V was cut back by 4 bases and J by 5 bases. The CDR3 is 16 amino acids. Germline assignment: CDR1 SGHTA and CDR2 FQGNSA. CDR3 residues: CASSSTPGQGNNEQFF. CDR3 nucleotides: TGTGCCAGCAGCTCCACCCCGGGACAGGGGAACAATGAGCAGTTCTTC.